The source of this T cell receptor beta chain is a study of T cells expressing NK-cell markers. Study details: The TCR beta repertoires originated in sorted CD3+CD56+NKG2C+, CD3+CD56+NKG2C- and CD3+CD56-NKG2C+ T cells.

Turning to this clonotype: Its antigen is not identified.

Germline values: CDR1 SGHRS, CDR2 YFSETQ. The CDR3 spans 14 residues. After re-calling the 5' RACE reads, TCRdb lists one entry per CDR3 protein, DNA absent. Its listing shows some 140,000 distinct CDR3 sequences. Findings and caveats of the study: Dominant NKG2C+ clonotypes were found to form about 1.0-8% of CD8+ T cells in 5 or 6 donors.

The chain employs TRBV5-1 and TRBJ2-7; the D call of TRBD1 rests on TCRdb alone, since no DNA is present to check it. This receptor was obtained from a woman in her 50s in good health. Sequenced material: blood T cells: a sorted CD56 or NKG2C T cell subset, CD4+ or CD8+ T cells, or bulk PBMC T cells (not recorded which). CDR3: CASSGQGYAYEQYF.